Listed below are T cell receptor beta chains from one sample, sequenced in a study of T-cell reconstitution after alpha-beta-depleted transplantation in children. TCRdb used MiXCR to reprocess the PCR reads, holding one entry per CDR3 protein. This repertoire shows about 500,000 distinct CDR3 sequences, roughly 33% found once; its top ten account for more than 2%. Source: PBMCs from the stem cell graft donor, taken from the stem cell graft. The origin of the receptors is a human donor who donated a stem cell graft to a child with aplastic anemia. Each CDR3 is given with its conserved first and last residue. Fields, in order: V gene, clone size, J gene, CDR3 protein. Clone size is given for some rows only: seen once, a few or many times, or a class if the clone is expanded.

V: TRBV15
size: many
J: TRBJ1-3
CDR3: CATSRDDRSSGNTIYF

V: TRBV9
size: NA
J: TRBJ1-4
CDR3: CASSVQGRDNEKLFF

V: TRBV30
size: NA
J: TRBJ2-3
CDR3: CAWSGAGGPRTQYF

V: TRBV5-4
size: NA
J: TRBJ2-2
CDR3: CASSQALANTGELFF

V: TRBV18
size: NA
J: TRBJ2-1
CDR3: CASSPRIGRAYNEQFF

V: TRBV7-2
size: few
J: TRBJ2-1
CDR3: CASSFGGRVAGYNEQFF

V: TRBV6-2/TRBV6-3
size: NA
J: TRBJ1-1
CDR3: CASTPFSVNTEAFF

V: TRBV12-3/TRBV12-4
size: NA
J: TRBJ2-7
CDR3: CASREMRSSYEQYF

V: TRBV30
size: NA
J: TRBJ1-5
CDR3: CAFRDSGNQPQHF

V: TRBV11-3
size: NA
J: TRBJ1-2
CDR3: CASSRRGQLRGGYTF

V: TRBV30
size: NA
J: TRBJ2-3
CDR3: CAWSVMAGITDTQYF

V: TRBV5-1
size: NA
J: TRBJ2-5
CDR3: CASMTSGLSQETQYF

V: TRBV30
size: few
J: TRBJ1-1
CDR3: CAWRDRVTEAFF

V: TRBV7-9
size: NA
J: TRBJ2-2
CDR3: CASLGVTGELFF

V: TRBV12-3/TRBV12-4
size: NA
J: TRBJ2-7
CDR3: CASSALGTYEQYF

V: TRBV20-1
size: few
J: TRBJ2-7
CDR3: CSARGLAGGLSSYEQYF

V: TRBV20-1
size: many
J: TRBJ2-5
CDR3: CSARSGETQYF

V: TRBV6-2/TRBV6-3
size: NA
J: TRBJ2-5
CDR3: CASSYSNRDKLRQETQYF

V: TRBV12-3/TRBV12-4
size: once
J: TRBJ1-2
CDR3: CASSRGGFDGYTF

V: TRBV18
size: few
J: TRBJ1-1
CDR3: CASSSPGTEAFF

V: TRBV12-3/TRBV12-4
size: NA
J: TRBJ1-1
CDR3: CASSLQQGGFTEAFF

V: TRBV9
size: few
J: TRBJ1-1
CDR3: CASSPGQGARPEAFF

V: TRBV6-5
size: NA
J: TRBJ2-5
CDR3: CASSYDSTYQETQYF

V: TRBV7-3
size: NA
J: TRBJ2-1
CDR3: CASSLRTRGISYNEQFF

V: TRBV20-1
size: few
J: TRBJ2-7
CDR3: CSARLLAGGSYEQYF

V: TRBV20-1
size: NA
J: TRBJ2-1
CDR3: CSARDWLERPEQFF